This T cell receptor (beta chain) was sequenced during a study of spatial heterogeneity in lung cancer. Study-level background: Detected beta-chain sequences consistently exceeded alpha-chain sequences.

This clonotype was seen a handful of times. The target antigen is unknown. Single TCR cDNA molecules each had their own unique molecular identifier. Via MiXCR, TCRdb re-called the 5' RACE reads, giving one row per CDR3 protein. The table records fewer than 20,000 distinct CDR3 sequences, approximately 18% of them present only once. CDR1 is DFQATT, CDR2 SNEGSKA, per germline (reference sequence). The CDR3 spans 13 residues. V was cut by 3 bases and J by 0 bases, with 8 bases left in between. Study-wide points: At resection, ubiquitous expanded tumor TCRs appeared in blood more than at follow-up.

The time point: sample taken at primary tumor resection. No cell sorting; template was whole RNA from tumor, lung tissue or PBMC. About 73 TRACERx patients with early, untreated non-small cell lung cancer donated samples. J is TRBJ1-2 and V is TRBV20-1; no clear D gene. The starting material was PBMCs, obtained at surgery. The receptor's source is a male donor with early-stage non-small cell lung cancer. The CDR3 DNA is TGCAGTGCTAGGGTAGACACTAACTATGGCTACACCTTC. Encoded protein: CSARVDTNYGYTF.